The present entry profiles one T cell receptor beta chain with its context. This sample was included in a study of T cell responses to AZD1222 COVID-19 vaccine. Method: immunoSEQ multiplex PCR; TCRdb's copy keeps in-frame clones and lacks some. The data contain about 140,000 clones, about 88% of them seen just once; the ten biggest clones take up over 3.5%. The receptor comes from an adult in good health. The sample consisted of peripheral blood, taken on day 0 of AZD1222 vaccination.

CDR3 in amino acids: CASSETTNTEAFF. DNA for the CDR3: TGCGCCAGCAGTGAGACGACGAACACTGAAGCTTTCTTT. V usage is TRBV10-1 and J usage is TRBJ1-1; the D is unclear. CDR1 and CDR2 from the germline V gene are WNHNN and SYGVQD (reference sequence). Trimming stripped 2 bases from V and 1 base from J, with 5 bases between. The CDR3 consists of 13 residues.